This paragraph covers one T cell receptor beta chain sequence. Its target is unknown. This sample stems from a study of OX40 agonist ivuxolimab in advanced cancers. Study-wide context: The patients got ivuxolimab, which is an agonistic anti-OX40 (CD134) antibody. Regarding the study as a whole: Still undetermined is the antigen specificity of the expanded peripheral T cells.

Trimming at V came to 2 bases and at J to 2 bases, leaving 3 bases not matched to a gene. This CDR3 is built from 14 residues. Germline V gene sequence: CDR1 SGHAT, CDR2 FQNNGV. Patients had blood sampled at baseline and again on cycle 4 day 1 and cycle 7 day 1. TCRdb's copy holds only in-frame clones and misses some; the assay was immunoSEQ multiplex PCR. The data show tens of thousands of clones, 80% to 90% seen once. The sample in question was CD4+ or CD8+ T cells sorted from blood, obtained in a trial of the OX40 agonist ivuxolimab. The chain is built from TRBV11-2 and TRBJ2-7; 7 nucleotides match TRBD2. The origin of this receptor is an adult with an advanced solid tumor such as melanoma, head and neck, liver or kidney cancer. The CDR3 coding sequence is TGTGCCAGCAGCTTAATGGGGACTACCTACGAGCAGTACTTC. Translated, it gives CASSLMGTTYEQYF.